This T cell receptor beta chain is drawn from a study of CD8 T cells in Susac syndrome. From germline, CDR1 is MNHNS and CDR2 SASEGT. The CDR3 contains 13 residues. J gave up 4 bases and V 8 bases, and 5 bases lay outside the gene matches. With random hexamers, roughly 0.45 to 1 ug RNA was reverse transcribed. The authors amplified TCR beta CDR3 across 54 Vbeta and 13 Jbeta using immunoSEQ multiplex PCR. Via MiXCR, TCRdb re-called the immunoSEQ multiplex PCR reads, giving one row per CDR3 protein. This table holds approximately 150,000 distinct CDR3 sequences, approximately 94% found once. While serving as controls, healthy donors were matched for age and sex. TEMRA cells were FACS-enriched and CD8+ and CD4+ T cells negatively isolated. With respect to this clonotype: Its cognate antigen is unknown.

Study-wide results and caveats: The study recognized that the number of individuals in its TCR sequencing and HLA analysis was relatively small.

Material for sequencing was CD4+ T cells from PBMCs. The clonotype was recovered from a human donor in good health. The chain links TRBV6-1 to TRBJ2-5, with 9 bases lining up with TRBD1. CDR3 coding DNA: TGTGCCAGCGCCGAGGACAGGGGAGAGACCCAGTACTTC. Protein: CASAEDRGETQYF.